This entry is about one T cell receptor (beta chain). As yet, its antigen is unknown. The data were obtained in a study of blood T cells in healthy people across ages. Study outcomes and limitations: The recorded TCR beta diversity per million T cells decreased in a roughly linear manner with age.

This CDR3 is 14 amino acids long. V dropped 4 bases and J dropped 8 bases, with 15 bases sitting between them. Together with a sample-barcoded 5' primer, a J-beta primer mix was included in a second PCR lasting roughly 6 to 12 cycles. Every cDNA was tagged by a template-switch adaptor with 12 random nucleotides. TCRdb re-called the 5' RACE reads through MiXCR, storing one row per CDR3 protein. The sample has roughly 550,000 distinct CDR3 sequences, around 24% seen once. These records were also assigned to another study, of T cells of mothers and their children. That study reports: Slightly higher, non-significant overlap characterized related mother-child pairs relative to unrelated pairs.

The TCR was taken from a boy between 10 and 17 years old in good health. The chain links TRBV12-3 or TRBV12-4 to TRBJ2-1; D unclear. Sequencing used blood. CDR3 sequence: CASSSGPVHHEQFF. Written as DNA, the CDR3 is TGTGCCAGCAGTTCCGGTCCAGTACACCATGAGCAGTTCTTC.